This TCR beta chain was recovered during a study of Ad26.COV2.S vaccination and SARS-CoV-2 variants. Repertoires were generated with immunoSEQ multiplex PCR, while TCRdb's copy carries only in-frame clones and drops some. The data contain 250,000 to 300,000 clones, roughly 86% of them singletons. The CDR3 has 14 residues. Germline CDR1 SGHDN, CDR2 FVKESK. V lost 1 base, J lost 5 bases, and 12 bases lay in between. Noted treatment: some 20 received Ad26.COV2.S at low or high dose, single or two shots; several received placebo; per-sample allocation not given. Sampling was performed 63 days after the first vaccine or placebo injection.

The sample consisted of peripheral blood, taken in a trial of Ad26.COV2.S vaccine versus placebo. This chain connects TRBV14 to TRBJ2-7; D remains unclear. This TCR came from a person between 18 and 65 years old who received the Ad26.COV2.S COVID-19 vaccine or a placebo. CDR3 DNA: TGTGCCAGCAGCCAAGGGCAGGTTCTCAACGAGCAGTACTTC. Translated: CASSQGQVLNEQYF.